This entry lists 19 T cell receptor beta chains sequenced from one sample in a study of radiation and T cells in renal cell carcinoma. Time point here: blood 2 weeks post-SBRT. Regarding treatment: 15 Gy SBRT to primary tumor, nephrectomy 4 weeks later. Assay used: immunoSEQ multiplex PCR; TCRdb lists only in-frame clones, some missing. The repertoire holds some 120,000 clones, with more than 80% as singletons. The starting material was blood, obtained from a patient whose treatment included radiotherapy and nephrectomy. The receptors originated from an older woman with renal cell carcinoma.

The chain links TRBV9 to TRBJ2-5, with 10 bases identical to TRBD2. CDR1 is SGDLS and CDR2 is YYNGEE in the germline V gene. The CDR3 extends over 17 amino acids. J gave up 2 bases and V 2 bases, and 9 bases lay outside the gene matches. This chain's CDR3 is CASSVASGSEGQETQYF. DNA for the CDR3: TGTGCCAGCAGCGTGGCTAGCGGGAGTGAGGGTCAAGAGACCCAGTACTTC.

The rearrangement uses TRBV7-3 and TRBJ2-5; D possibly corresponds to TRBD2 (5 bases). The CDR3 runs 13 residues. Germline loops: CDR1 SGHTA, CDR2 FQGTGA. Between the trimmed V and J ends, which lost 4 bases and 6 bases, there was a span of 12 bases. The CDR3 here is CASSSGLGKTQYF. The CDR3 DNA reads TGTGCCAGCAGCTCGGGATTAGGGAAGACCCAGTACTTC.

The chain combines TRBV9 with TRBJ2-2; D is perhaps TRBD1 or TRBD2 (5 bases each). The CDR3 consists of 17 residues. Germline CDR1 SGDLS, CDR2 YYNGEE. V shed 4 bases and J shed 6 bases, with 22 bases lying between them. The CDR3 loop reads CASSNAGTAQRAGELFF. In DNA, the CDR3 is TGTGCCAGCAGCAACGCAGGGACGGCACAGAGGGCCGGGGAGCTGTTTTTT.

The V gene is TRBV15, the J gene TRBJ1-4; no clear D. Germline V gives CDR1 LNHNV, CDR2 YYDKDF (reference sequence). The CDR3 extends over 12 amino acids. Trimming shortened V by 0 bases and J by 9 bases, and 5 bases separated the two germline ends. The CDR3 sequence: CATSRDWQKLFF. The CDR3 coding sequence is TGTGCCACCAGCAGAGATTGGCAAAAACTGTTTTTT.

The chain uses TRBV5-8 and TRBJ1-2; the D gene is possibly TRBD1 (5 bases). This CDR3 has 14 amino acids. Germline-derived CDR1 and CDR2 are SGHTS and YDEGEE. Trimming left V 3 bases short and J 3 bases short, with 12 bases between. CDR3 amino acids: CASSSKGRDYGYTF. The CDR3 region has the DNA TGTGCCAGCAGCTCCAAGGGGAGAGACTATGGCTACACCTTC.

The J gene is TRBJ1-4, the V gene TRBV27, with D possibly TRBD1 on 6 matching bases. Germline-derived CDR1 and CDR2 are MNHEY and SMNVEV (reference sequence). V was clipped by 2 bases and J by 2 bases, with 12 bases between them. The length of the CDR3 is 16 residues. This CDR3 is CASSLLGGGTNEKLFF. The CDR3 DNA reads TGTGCCAGCAGTTTACTAGGGGGTGGGACTAATGAAAAACTGTTTTTT.

In its sample, this clone was seen once. CDR3 residues: CASSPGGGGLNDEQFF. The CDR3 DNA is TGTGCCAGCAGTCCTGGGGGAGGGGGACTGAACGATGAGCAGTTCTTC. The chain links TRBV25-1 to TRBJ2-1, with D perhaps TRBD2 (7 bases). This CDR3 has 16 residues. The V end lost 5 bases, the J end lost 8 bases, and 22 bases lay between the germline ends. From germline, CDR1 is MGHDK and CDR2 SYGVNS. Full variable domain (missing parts from reference TRBV25-1 and TRBJ2-1): EADIYQTPRYLVIGTGKKITLECSQTMGHDKMYWYQQDPGMELHLIHYSYGVNSTEKGDLSSESTVSRIRTEHFPLTLESARPSHTSQYLCASSPGGGGLNDEQFFGPGTRLTVL.

This rearrangement joins TRBV6-1 to TRBJ2-7; D might be TRBD1 or TRBD2, each matching 5 bases. V dropped 3 bases and J dropped 5 bases, with 14 bases sitting between them. Germline V gene data show CDR1 as MNHNS and CDR2 as SASEGT. This CDR3 contains 14 residues. The CDR3 bases are TGTGCCAGCAGTGATCTCCGAGGGGTCCACGAGCAGTACTTC. Translating it yields CASSDLRGVHEQYF.

The chain recombines TRBV4-2 with TRBJ1-2, with TRBD1 identical over 7 bases. Unmatched junction bases numbered 6, after V lost 0 bases and J lost 5 bases. Per germline, CDR1 LGHNA and CDR2 YNFKEQ. The CDR3 sequence is 15 residues long. The DNA of the CDR3 is TGTGCCAGCAGCCAAGATGGGGACAGCGCTTATGGCTACACCTTC. It encodes CASSQDGDSAYGYTF.

The chain carries TRBV18 and TRBJ1-1; D is unclear. The V gene lost 0 bases and the J gene lost 1 base, with 9 bases spanning the gap. Germline V gives CDR1 KGHSH, CDR2 LQKENI. The CDR3 loop spans 15 amino acids. CDR3 region: CASSPPNPRNTEAFF. The DNA for the CDR3 is TGTGCCAGCTCACCACCCAACCCACGGAACACTGAAGCTTTCTTT.

The V and J genes are TRBV7-2 and TRBJ1-5; D is unclear. Germline V lookup: CDR1 SGHTA, CDR2 FQGNSA. The CDR3 runs to 13 residues. V was shortened by 7 bases and J by 2 bases, with 9 bases between the two germline ends. CDR3 in DNA: TGTGCCAGCACCCCTATGGGCAATCAGCCCCAGCATTTT. Protein: CASTPMGNQPQHF.

This sequence joins TRBV27 and TRBJ1-6; D may be TRBD1 (5 bases). Per germline, CDR1 MNHEY and CDR2 SMNVEV (reference sequence). V was trimmed by 1 base and J by 7 bases, leaving 14 bases between them. The CDR3 is 16 amino acids. The CDR3 sequence: CASSLFGAAENSPLHF. The CDR3 DNA follows: TGTGCCAGCAGTTTATTTGGGGCAGCCGAGAATTCACCCCTCCACTTT.

V usage is TRBV7-6 and J usage is TRBJ1-2, with a possible D match to TRBD1 (6 bases). With 2 bases removed from V and 7 bases from J, the gap between germline ends came to 20 bases. The germline V gene encodes CDR1 SGHVS and CDR2 FNYEAQ. The CDR3 runs to 16 residues. In DNA, the CDR3 is TGTGCCAGCAGCTTAAACGGGGGCAGGGGTGGATCTGGCTACACCTTC. Its protein is CASSLNGGRGGSGYTF.

J is TRBJ1-2 and V is TRBV9; perhaps TRBD1 as D (5 bases). CDR1 is SGDLS and CDR2 is YYNGEE in the germline V gene. V was cut by 4 bases and J by 8 bases, with 18 bases left in between. CDR3 length equals 14 residues. The CDR3 sequence: CASSLPAGGRGYTF. CDR3 nucleotides: TGTGCCAGCAGCCTCCCGGCCGGGGGACGAGGCTACACCTTC. Based on the CDR3 plus reference TRBV9 and TRBJ1-2, the full variable domain is DSGVTQTPKHLITATGQRVTLRCSPRSGDLSVYWYQQSLDQGLQFLIQYYNGEERAKGNILERFSAQQFPDLHSELNLSSLELGDSALYFCASSLPAGGRGYTFGSGTRLTVV.

This chain uses TRBV7-3 with TRBJ2-3; possibly TRBD1 for D (5 bases). Germline-derived CDR1 and CDR2 are SGHTA and FQGTGA. The V and J ends lost 4 bases and 4 bases respectively, with 12 bases between them. The length of the CDR3 is 14 residues. CDR3 coding DNA: TGTGCCAGCAGCTCGCGACAGACTTCAGATACGCAGTATTTT. This gives the protein CASSSRQTSDTQYF.

This clone was observed a handful of times. V and J are TRBV21-1 and TRBJ2-3; the D call in the table, TRBD2, was not verified against the DNA. TRBV21-1 is noted as a pseudogene. This CDR3 is 20 amino acids long. CDR3 protein: CASSKSSGSVAGVMRDTQYF. The CDR3 DNA reads as TGTGCCAGCAGCAAATCGTCCGGGTCAGTAGCGGGGGTGATGAGGGATACGCAGTATTTT.

V is TRBV19 and J is TRBJ2-1; D is uncertain. CDR1 and CDR2 (germline): LNHDA, SQIVND (reference sequence). Trimming took off 3 bases at V and 5 bases at J, with 14 bases between the two ends. The CDR3 covers 15 residues. In nucleotides, the CDR3 is TGTGCCAGTAGTATCGCCCGAGTGGCCGACAATGAGCAGTTCTTC. This sequence encodes CASSIARVADNEQFF.

Of note for this clone: One junction end disagrees with the germline gene, perhaps due to a read error. J is TRBJ2-1 and V is TRBV9; D uncertain. The germline V gene encodes CDR1 SGDLS and CDR2 YYNGEE. The CDR3 is made up of 11 amino acids. As DNA, the CDR3 is TGTGCCAGCAGCTCCAACAATGAGCAGTTCTTC. Residues: CASSSNNEQFF.

The gene calls are TRBV5-1 and TRBJ2-7; D uncertain. V gave up 1 base and J gave up 3 bases, with 11 bases separating them. Germline V gene sequence: CDR1 SGHRS, CDR2 YFSETQ. The CDR3 has 14 amino acids. The CDR3 region has the DNA TGCGCCAGCAGCTTGCACACAGAAATCTACGAGCAGTACTTC. This translates into CASSLHTEIYEQYF.